The 5 T cell receptor beta chains listed next were all sequenced from one sample in a study of tumor and adjacent non-tumor tissue in lung cancer (dated 2018 in TCRdb). The library was obtained by multiplex PCR. The sample was run on an Illumina HiSeq 2500. TCRbeta libraries were built by three rounds of nested PCR using primers (Table S4), following protocols modified from ARM-PCR. Using fastp trimming at Q25 and MiXCR clonotype assembly, TCRdb reanalyzed the public sequencing data and kept in-frame beta chains. All rows with the same CDR3 protein become a single entry with the most common DNA and genes. The sample table shows about 76,000 distinct CDR3 sequences, and less than 75% are seen once. Jointly, the top ten make up roughly 12% of the sample. RNA was isolated from bulk unsorted tissue, and RNA quality was assessed with a NanoDrop ND-1000 and an Agilent 2100. The sample was lung tumor tissue. All receptors come from a woman aged 70 to 79 with non-small cell lung cancer.

V and J are TRBV6-1 and TRBJ1-5, with 7 bases that match TRBD1. Germline CDR1 MNHNS, CDR2 SASEGT. This CDR3 region has 15 residues. Here the CDR3 DNA reads TGTGACACCAGACAGGGATTCTATAGCAATCAGCCCCAGCATTTT. Its translation is CDTRQGFYSNQPQHF.

This clonotype has ten or more counts. This chain joins TRBV28 and TRBJ2-1; possibly TRBD1 for D (5 bases). The CDR3 is 12 amino acids. The V gene lost 6 bases and the J gene lost 4 bases, with 7 bases spanning the gap. Germline values: CDR1 MDHEN, CDR2 SYDVKM. The CDR3 loop is CASRQGYNEQFF. For the CDR3, the DNA is TGTGCCAGCAGGCAGGGTTACAATGAGCAGTTCTTC. The full variable domain, completed using reference TRBV28 and TRBJ2-1, is DVKVTQSSRYLVKRTGEKVFLECVQDMDHENMFWYRQDPGLGLRLIYFSYDVKMKEKGDIPEGYSVSREKKERFSLILESASTNQTSMYLCASRQGYNEQFFGPGTRLTVL.

Details on this clonotype: This may be a read error, as it is one base from a much larger clone. The chain has TRBV28 and TRBJ2-3; 9 bases agree with TRBD2. The CDR3 is made up of 14 amino acids. CDR1 is MDHEN and CDR2 is SYDVKM in the germline V gene. The CDR3 DNA follows: TGTGCCAGCACCTGGGGGACTAGCACAGATACGCGGTATTTT. Translation gives CASTWGTSTDTRYF.

Note on this clonotype: Being one base from a much bigger clone, this may be a read error. J is TRBJ2-3 and V is TRBV20-1; the D gene is possibly TRBD2 (6 bases). This CDR3 is 14 amino acids long. The germline V gene encodes CDR1 DFQATT and CDR2 SNEGSKA (reference sequence). CDR3 coding DNA: TGCAGCGCCTCGGAGGGGAGTGGCACAGATATGCAGTATTTT. Its protein is CSASEGSGTDMQYF.

Notes on this clonotype: It is likely a read error, because the conserved phenylalanine at the end of the CDR3 is missing. The J gene is TRBJ2-1, the V gene TRBV4-2; tentatively, D is TRBD1 or TRBD2 (5 bases each). This CDR3 contains 16 residues. CDR1 and CDR2 from the germline V gene are LGHNA and YNFKEQ. The germline V and J ends were trimmed by 1 base and 3 bases, with 13 bases remaining between them. CDR3 coding DNA: TGTGCCAGCAGCCAAGGGCTAGTGGGGGACTACAATGAGCAGTTCTTA. As protein: CASSQGLVGDYNEQFL.